Sequencing of this T cell receptor (beta chain) was carried out in a study of T cell repertoires in cytomegalovirus infection. TCRdb redid the calling of the reads with MiXCR, one entry per CDR3 protein. The sample has 650,000 to 850,000 distinct CDR3 sequences, about 28% seen once. V shed 1 base, J shed 2 bases, and the junction held 6 bases outside the gene matches. Per the germline V gene, CDR1 is SGHTA and CDR2 is FQGNSA. The CDR3 runs to 16 residues. This clonotype has a count of ten or more. Its antigen is not known. The receptor comes from a human donor in good health (CMV status not recorded). Some clones in this sample may be carry-over from other donors' samples. The chain couples TRBV7-2 to TRBJ2-5; 8 bases are a match to TRBD2. Sample: cultured CD8+ T cells from PBMCs, taken from culture after CMV antigen stimulation. The CDR3 reads CASSLDGGGIQETQYF. In DNA, the CDR3 is TGTGCCAGCAGCTTAGATGGCGGGGGGATTCAAGAGACCCAGTACTTC.